This T cell receptor beta chain was recorded in a study of cytomegalovirus exposure and HLA in healthy donors. The germline CDR1 and CDR2 sequences are MNHEY and SMNVEV (reference sequence). J lost 4 bases, V lost 7 bases, and 10 bases had no gene match. The CDR3 contains 16 residues. A multiplex PCR was run with 60 Vbeta primers and 13 Jbeta primers. The repertoire was sequenced with immunoSEQ multiplex PCR; TCRdb's copy has only in-frame clones and lacks some. The sample holds roughly 80,000 clones; around three quarters are singletons and the top ten take 12%. Specimen: PBMCs. The chain has TRBV27 and TRBJ1-6, with 7 nucleotides matching TRBD1. The TCR originated in a male donor in good health and CMV-seropositive. The CDR3 bases are TGTGCCAGCACCAAACAGGGGAACTCTTATAATTCACCCCTCCACTTT. It yields the protein CASTKQGNSYNSPLHF.